The 13 T cell receptor beta chains in this list originate from one sample, sequenced in a study of blood T cell repertoires in COVID-19. The assay was immunoSEQ multiplex PCR, and TCRdb's table has in-frame clones only and misses some. The sample carries tens of thousands of clones, about 80% recorded once. What was sequenced was peripheral blood. Receptors were obtained from a man in his sixties or seventies with active COVID-19.

V gene TRBV4-1 combines with J gene TRBJ2-6; 10 bases agree with TRBD1. V gave up 4 bases and J gave up 1 base; unmatched junction bases: 10. The CDR3 sequence is 19 residues long. The germline V gene has CDR1 MGHRA and CDR2 YSYEKL. CDR3 nucleotide sequence: TGCGCCAGCAGCCTTGCCGGACAGGGGGGAGGGTCTGGGGCCAACGTCCTGACTTTC. Its translation: CASSLAGQGGGSGANVLTF.

The count of this clone is one. The chain has TRBV6-1 and TRBJ2-2; 7 bases line up with TRBD1. The CDR3 has 14 amino acids. Germline V gene data show CDR1 as MNHNS and CDR2 as SASEGT. The V gene end was trimmed by 3 bases and the J gene end by 6 bases; junction bases not matched to a gene: 4. CDR3 sequence (DNA): TGTGCCAGCAGTGACGGTCAGGGGGCCGGGGAGCTGTTTTTT. As protein: CASSDGQGAGELFF.

The CDR3 spells CASSLQEGGYNVLTF. CDR3 nucleotides: TGTGCCAGCAGTTTACAGGAGGGGGGGTACAACGTCCTGACTTTC. The V gene is TRBV28, the J gene TRBJ2-6, with D possibly TRBD2 on 7 matching bases. Germline V gene sequence: CDR1 MDHEN, CDR2 SYDVKM. Trimming removed 2 bases from V and 9 bases from J, with 14 bases in between. The CDR3 runs 15 residues.

The chain uses TRBV6-2 or TRBV6-3 and TRBJ2-5, with D possibly TRBD1 on 5 matching bases. CDR1 and CDR2 from the germline V gene are MNHEY and SVGEGT. V was clipped by 0 bases and J by 8 bases, with 19 bases between them. CDR3 size: 16 residues. The CDR3 loop is CASSYSAGQRRDTQYF. The CDR3 nucleotides read TGTGCCAGCAGTTACTCGGCCGGACAAAGAAGAGATACCCAGTACTTC.

DNA for the CDR3: TGCGCCAGCAGCTTGGACTTAGCGGGGACCTATGGGACCCAGTACTTC. The encoded protein is CASSLDLAGTYGTQYF. This chain uses TRBV5-1 with TRBJ2-5, with 8 bases matching TRBD2. V gave up 0 bases and J gave up 7 bases; unmatched junction bases: 11. Germline values: CDR1 SGHRS, CDR2 YFSETQ. CDR3 size: 16 residues.

This clone was detected only a few times. V is TRBV27 and J is TRBJ2-1; unclear D gene. Germline lookup yields CDR1 MNHEY and CDR2 SMNVEV (reference sequence). Trimming took off 3 bases at V and 0 bases at J, with 3 bases between the two ends. The length of the CDR3 is 13 residues. In DNA, the CDR3 is TGTGCCAGCAGTTTCAGCTCCTACAATGAGCAGTTCTTC. Residues: CASSFSSYNEQFF.

The chain combines TRBV21-1 with TRBJ1-2; the table names TRBD1, a call not compared with the DNA. TRBV21-1 corresponds to a pseudogene. This CDR3 comprises 14 residues. The CDR3 here is CASSKTGKRCGYTF. CDR3 coding DNA: TGTGCCAGCAGCAAAACAGGGAAGCGTTGCGGCTACACCTTC.

This clone was seen a single time. The rearrangement links TRBV11-3 to TRBJ2-7, with D unclear. The germline V and J ends were trimmed by 4 bases and 3 bases, with 10 bases remaining between them. This CDR3 spans 13 amino acids. From germline, CDR1 is SGHNT and CDR2 YENEEA. The CDR3, as DNA: TGTGCCAGCAGCTACCCACCGGGCTACGAGCAGTACTTC. It is translated as CASSYPPGYEQYF.

This clone is judged medium-sized (0.01 to 0.1%). V gene TRBV5-1 combines with J gene TRBJ1-3, with D tentatively TRBD1 (6 bases). Germline CDR1 SGHRS, CDR2 YFSETQ. V lost 0 bases and J 0 bases, leaving 10 bases between the germline ends. The CDR3 contains 16 residues. CDR3: CASSLGQVGSGNTIYF. The CDR3 nucleotides read TGCGCCAGCAGCTTGGGACAGGTCGGCTCTGGAAACACCATATATTTT.

A few counts support this clone. The chain recombines TRBV5-1 with TRBJ1-1; D not resolved. Germline V gene data show CDR1 as SGHRS and CDR2 as YFSETQ. The CDR3 is made up of 14 amino acids. V was shortened by 4 bases and J by 5 bases, with 15 bases between the two germline ends. The CDR3, as DNA: TGCGCCAGCAGCACCGAGGGTACCGGGACTGAAGCTTTCTTT. This gives the protein CASSTEGTGTEAFF.

The V gene is TRBV3-1 (or the pseudogene TRBV3-2), the J gene TRBJ2-2, with TRBD1 as a possible D gene (7 bases). V was pared by 2 bases and J by 0 bases, with 13 bases between. The CDR3 extends over 17 amino acids. Germline V gene sequence: CDR1 LGHDT, CDR2 YNNKEL (reference sequence). DNA of the CDR3: TGTGCCAGCAGCCAAAGGGGGCGGGATTCGAACACCGGGGAGCTGTTTTTT. Translation gives CASSQRGRDSNTGELFF.

The chain is built from TRBV2 and TRBJ2-2; 7 nucleotides agree with TRBD2. The germline CDR1 and CDR2 sequences are SNHLY and FYNNEI. The CDR3 extends over 15 amino acids. V was pared by 4 bases and J by 7 bases, with 9 bases of the junction left unmatched. The CDR3, as DNA: TGTGCCAGCAGTGGGGAGGGAAGGTATGGCGGGGAGCTGTTTTTT. It yields the protein CASSGEGRYGGELFF. Full variable domain (remainder filled in from reference TRBV2 and TRBJ2-2): EPEVTQTPSHQVTQMGQEVILRCVPISNHLYFYWYRQILGQKVEFLVSFYNNEISEKSEIFDDQFSVERPDGSNFTLKIRSTKLEDSAMYFCASSGEGRYGGELFFGEGSRLTVL.

The genes are TRBV2 and TRBJ1-1; 7 bases match TRBD1. V was pared by 5 bases and J by 5 bases, with 2 bases of the junction left unmatched. CDR3 length: 12 residues. Germline V CDR1 and CDR2: SNHLY, FYNNEI. CDR3 region: CASSTGVTEAFF. In DNA, the CDR3 is TGTGCCAGCAGTACAGGGGTGACTGAAGCTTTCTTT.